The TCR beta chain under discussion was sequenced for a study of graft-versus-host responses after intestinal transplantation. Germline CDR1 MNHNS, CDR2 SASEGT. CDR3 length: 15 residues. The ends were cut back, 6 bases at V and 8 bases at J, with 17 bases in the middle. Assay: immunoSEQ multiplex PCR; the TCRdb copy retains only in-frame clones and omits some. The sample carries roughly 20,000 clones, roughly 40% recorded once. Cell sorting after the reaction yielded proliferating CFSE-low CD3+CD4+ and CD3+CD8+ responders. This sequence joins TRBV6-1 and TRBJ1-6; D possibly corresponds to TRBD1 (6 bases). The material sequenced was alloreactive CD4+ T cells from a mixed lymphocyte reaction culture, taken before intestinal transplant. The subset is: CFSE-low proliferating T cells sorted from roughly 6-day pre-transplant mixed lymphocyte reaction (GvH or HvG direction). The TCR comes from a human patient who received an intestinal transplant. Here the CDR3 reads CASRLGALVDSPLHF. The CDR3 nucleotides read TGTGCCAGCAGGTTGGGGGCTTTGGTCGATTCACCCCTCCACTTT.